Here is one T cell receptor (beta chain) with its context. This may be a read error: a much more frequent sequence differs by one nucleotide. Molecular barcoding with unique molecular identifiers was used for the TCRbeta library. MiXCR, run by TCRdb on the PCR reads, gives a single entry per CDR3 protein. The sample lists around 200,000 distinct CDR3 sequences; roughly 6.8% were seen once. This sample was included in a study of T-cell reconstitution after alpha-beta-depleted transplantation in children. CDR1 and CDR2 from the germline V gene are SGHRS and YFSETQ. The CDR3 contains 15 residues. Trimming removed 0 bases from V and 2 bases from J; junction bases left unmatched: 4.

This clonotype was sampled from a human donor who donated a stem cell graft to a child with Wiskott-Aldrich syndrome. Here the sequenced sample was PBMCs from the stem cell graft donor, taken from the stem cell graft. The chain uses TRBV5-1 and TRBJ2-5; the match to TRBD1 covers 7 bases. The CDR3 DNA sequence: TGCGCCAGCAGCTTGGAGGGACAGATTCAAGAGACCCAGTACTTC. Translation gives CASSLEGQIQETQYF. Together with reference TRBV5-1 and TRBJ2-5, the CDR3 gives the full variable domain: KAGVTQTPRYLIKTRGQQVTLSCSPISGHRSVSWYQQTPGQGLQFLFEYFSETQRNKGNFPGRFSGRQFSNSRSEMNVSTLELGDSALYLCASSLEGQIQETQYFGPGTRLLVL.